These T cell receptor beta chains were read from a single sample in a study of identical twins. Each CDR3 protein gets one entry after TCRdb re-called the 5' RACE reads with MiXCR. This table has 200,000 to 300,000 distinct CDR3 sequences, 7.5% appearing once. These data also formed part of another study, on yellow fever vaccine responses in identical twins.

The specimen was CD8+ T cells sorted from blood. The receptor set was obtained from a young woman in good health. Each CDR3 is given with its conserved first and last residue. D genes are given only for firm matches. The size of a clone is reported for some rows only, either as once, few or many, or as a class for expanded clones.

j_call: TRBJ2-3
v_call: TRBV11-2
clone_size: -
d_call: -
cdr3_aa: CASRREPYTQYF
cdr3_nt: TGTGCCAGCAGGCGCGAACCCTATACGCAGTATTTT

j_call: TRBJ2-1
v_call: TRBV4-2
clone_size: -
d_call: TRBD2
cdr3_aa: CASSLTSGGEDEQFF
cdr3_nt: TGTGCCAGCAGCCTGACTAGCGGGGGAGAGGATGAGCAGTTCTTC

j_call: TRBJ1-2
v_call: TRBV9
clone_size: -
d_call: -
cdr3_aa: CASSVREGRGYTF
cdr3_nt: TGTGCCAGCAGCGTCCGGGAGGGTCGTGGCTACACCTTC

j_call: TRBJ1-4
v_call: TRBV29-1
clone_size: many
d_call: -
cdr3_aa: CSVRGATNEKLFF
cdr3_nt: TGCAGCGTACGGGGGGCGACCAATGAAAAACTGTTTTTT

j_call: TRBJ1-1
v_call: TRBV2
clone_size: few
d_call: TRBD1
cdr3_aa: CASREDRAMNTEAFF
cdr3_nt: TGTGCCAGCAGGGAGGACAGGGCGATGAACACTGAAGCTTTCTTT

j_call: TRBJ2-3
v_call: TRBV28
clone_size: -
d_call: -
cdr3_aa: CASSGGENTDTQYF
cdr3_nt: TGTGCCAGCAGTGGCGGGGAGAACACAGATACGCAGTATTTT

j_call: TRBJ2-1
v_call: TRBV12-3/TRBV12-4
clone_size: many
d_call: -
cdr3_aa: CASSSTGGYEQFF
cdr3_nt: TGTGCCAGCAGCTCGACTGGCGGGTATGAGCAGTTCTTC

j_call: TRBJ2-3
v_call: TRBV6-1
clone_size: few
d_call: -
cdr3_aa: CASSPGTPTTRRTDTQYF
cdr3_nt: TGTGCCAGCAGTCCCGGGACACCGACCACCCGCCGCACAGATACGCAGTATTTT

j_call: TRBJ2-3
v_call: TRBV29-1
clone_size: many
d_call: -
cdr3_aa: CSVPRSDTQYF
cdr3_nt: TGCAGCGTTCCCCGGTCAGATACGCAGTATTTT

j_call: TRBJ2-7
v_call: TRBV20-1
clone_size: -
d_call: -
cdr3_aa: CSARDTGSSYEQYF
cdr3_nt: TGCAGTGCTAGAGATACGGGAAGCTCCTACGAGCAGTACTTC

j_call: TRBJ2-1
v_call: TRBV29-1
clone_size: many
d_call: -
cdr3_aa: CSVVGGSGNQYNEQFF
cdr3_nt: TGCAGCGTTGTAGGGGGGAGCGGGAACCAATACAATGAGCAGTTCTTC

j_call: TRBJ1-1
v_call: TRBV7-9
clone_size: few
d_call: -
cdr3_aa: CASSLGASEAFF
cdr3_nt: TGTGCCAGCAGCTTAGGGGCCTCTGAAGCTTTCTTT

j_call: TRBJ2-5
v_call: TRBV14
clone_size: -
d_call: -
cdr3_aa: CAGSQGLGRGIQETQYF
cdr3_nt: TGTGCCGGCAGCCAAGGGTTGGGCAGGGGCATCCAAGAGACCCAGTACTTC

j_call: TRBJ2-5
v_call: TRBV9
clone_size: many
d_call: TRBD2
cdr3_aa: CASSASGRIQETQYF
cdr3_nt: TGTGCCAGCAGCGCAAGCGGGAGAATACAAGAGACCCAGTACTTC

j_call: TRBJ2-7
v_call: TRBV7-8
clone_size: many
d_call: -
cdr3_aa: CASSLGSLLGDEQYF
cdr3_nt: TGTGCCAGCAGCTTAGGGAGCTTACTCGGGGACGAGCAGTACTTC

j_call: TRBJ2-7
v_call: TRBV9
clone_size: few
d_call: TRBD1
cdr3_aa: CASSAGTGHSYEQYF
cdr3_nt: TGTGCCAGCAGCGCCGGGACAGGGCATTCCTACGAGCAGTACTTC

j_call: TRBJ1-2
v_call: TRBV7-6
clone_size: -
d_call: -
cdr3_aa: CASSLYGFGYTF
cdr3_nt: TGTGCCAGCAGCTTATACGGCTTTGGCTACACCTTC

j_call: TRBJ2-7
v_call: TRBV20-1
clone_size: few
d_call: -
cdr3_aa: CSAIAWLLETSDSYEQYF
cdr3_nt: TGCAGTGCTATCGCATGGCTCCTGGAGACTAGTGATTCCTACGAGCAGTACTTC

j_call: TRBJ2-2
v_call: TRBV9
clone_size: few
d_call: TRBD2
cdr3_aa: CASSPPTSGSRGELFF
cdr3_nt: TGTGCCAGCAGCCCCCCGACTAGCGGGAGTCGGGGGGAGCTGTTTTTT

j_call: TRBJ2-7
v_call: TRBV24-1
clone_size: many
d_call: -
cdr3_aa: CATSDSDGVAEQYF
cdr3_nt: TGTGCCACCAGTGATTCGGACGGAGTAGCCGAGCAGTACTTC

j_call: TRBJ2-7
v_call: TRBV7-2
clone_size: few
d_call: -
cdr3_aa: CASSLGGVNPYEQYF
cdr3_nt: TGTGCCAGCAGCTTAGGGGGCGTTAACCCCTACGAGCAGTACTTC

j_call: TRBJ2-3
v_call: TRBV7-8
clone_size: many
d_call: -
cdr3_aa: CASSSGSFGTDTQYF
cdr3_nt: TGTGCCAGCAGCTCCGGGAGCTTCGGCACAGATACGCAGTATTTT

j_call: TRBJ1-1
v_call: TRBV2
clone_size: once
d_call: TRBD1
cdr3_aa: CASRPGQGYHEAFF
cdr3_nt: TGTGCCAGCAGACCAGGACAGGGTTACCATGAAGCTTTCTTT

j_call: TRBJ1-1
v_call: TRBV7-6
clone_size: -
d_call: -
cdr3_aa: CASSLALKGAEAFF
cdr3_nt: TGTGCCAGCAGCTTAGCTCTTAAGGGGGCTGAAGCTTTCTTT

j_call: TRBJ1-2
v_call: TRBV4-1
clone_size: -
d_call: -
cdr3_aa: CASSQGSPSNYGYTF
cdr3_nt: TGCGCCAGCAGCCAAGGTTCCCCGTCTAACTATGGCTACACCTTC

j_call: TRBJ2-2
v_call: TRBV5-5
clone_size: many
d_call: -
cdr3_aa: CASSLGQGNTGELFF
cdr3_nt: TGTGCCAGCAGCTTGGGGCAGGGGAACACCGGGGAGCTGTTTTTT

j_call: TRBJ2-1
v_call: TRBV5-6
clone_size: -
d_call: TRBD2
cdr3_aa: CASSWGTSMSYEQFF
cdr3_nt: TGTGCCAGCAGCTGGGGGACTAGTATGTCCTATGAGCAGTTCTTC

j_call: TRBJ1-2
v_call: TRBV29-1
clone_size: many
d_call: -
cdr3_aa: CSVDGDTQGNYGYTF
cdr3_nt: TGCAGCGTTGACGGGGACACCCAGGGTAACTATGGCTACACCTTC